This T cell receptor beta chain emerged from a study of T-cell reconstitution after alpha-beta-depleted transplantation in children (dated by TCRdb to the mid-2010s). Notes on the research overall: T-cell immune reconstitution after TCRalphabeta/CD19-depleted allogeneic hematopoietic cell transplantation in children was quantitatively tracked in the study by means of TCR repertoire profiling.

The CDR3 goes from the cysteine to the phenylalanine over 15 residues. Only the CDR3 region is kept as DNA, spanning 45 bases read in frame from base 1. CDR1 and CDR2 are read off the germline V gene as SGHDN and FVKESK. V is trimmed back by 4 bases and J by 3 bases, and the junction contains 7 bases that no gene match accounts for. The table lists this clonotype with many counts. What antigen it recognizes has not been identified. The record has no base qualities; no much larger clone is one base away. Libraries were made using PCR. The sample was run on an Illumina HiSeq 2500. To normalize quantification of the TCRbeta repertoire, the TCR libraries were built with molecular barcoding that relied on unique molecular identifiers. Starting from the raw public reads, TCRdb applied fastp trimming at Q25, assembled clones with MiXCR and retained in-frame beta chains. Every CDR3 protein is listed once, alongside the most common genes and DNA of its rows. For this sample the table gives some 240,000 distinct CDR3 sequences, of which around 9.7% were detected only once. Around 5% of the sample goes to the ten largest clones.

Material: PBMCs from the stem cell graft donor, obtained from the stem cell graft. The sequence derives from a human donor who donated a stem cell graft to a child with SCID. This sequence uses TRBV14 and TRBJ1-2, with 8 junctional bases fitting TRBD1. In nucleotide form, the sequence is TGTGCCAGCAGCCCTCGACAGGGGATGGACTATGGCTACACCTTC. Its protein is CASSPRQGMDYGYTF.